This passage covers 19 T cell receptor beta chains from one sample sequenced in a study of T cell repertoires in cytomegalovirus infection. One entry per CDR3 protein, called by TCRdb with MiXCR from the reads. This sample has around 180,000 distinct CDR3 sequences, with under 30% found just once. Sequenced material: PBMCs. The receptors stem from a human donor in good health (CMV status not recorded). Some clones in this sample may be carry-over from other donors' samples.

This clonotype has a handful of counts. This rearrangement joins TRBV19 to TRBJ1-1; D is unclear. V was trimmed by 2 bases and J by 2 bases, leaving 9 bases between them. Germline V CDR1 and CDR2: LNHDA, SQIVND (reference sequence). CDR3 length equals 14 residues. The CDR3 here is CASSIMAENTEAFF. Here the CDR3 DNA reads TGTGCCAGTAGTATAATGGCGGAAAACACTGAAGCTTTCTTT.

Only a few counts were recorded for this clonotype. The chain recombines TRBV6-1 with TRBJ2-3; TRBD1 matches 10 bases. Germline V gene sequence: CDR1 MNHNS, CDR2 SASEGT. The CDR3 contains 14 residues. V dropped 6 bases and J dropped 3; count of bases not matched to a gene: 3. The CDR3 region is CASRGDRGTDTQYF. The CDR3 bases are TGTGCCAGCAGGGGGGACAGGGGAACAGATACGCAGTATTTT.

The chain uses TRBV24-1 and TRBJ1-1; 7 bases map to TRBD1. The CDR3 is made up of 15 amino acids. With 4 bases clipped from V and 0 bases from J, the junction kept 4 bases outside the gene matches. Germline values: CDR1 KGHDR, CDR2 SFDVKD. The CDR3 is CATSELDRVNTEAFF. Here the CDR3 DNA reads TGTGCCACCAGTGAGCTCGACAGGGTGAACACTGAAGCTTTCTTT.

This rearrangement joins TRBV6-1 to TRBJ1-1; D is possibly TRBD1 (5 bases). Germline V lookup: CDR1 MNHNS, CDR2 SASEGT. The CDR3 runs to 13 residues. V was clipped by 9 bases and J by 3 bases, with 14 bases between them. The CDR3 DNA follows: TGTGCCAGTCTCAGGGCCAAAGACACTGAAGCTTTCTTT. Translated: CASLRAKDTEAFF.

This clonotype was seen a handful of times. The chain recombines TRBV20-1 with TRBJ2-4, with D perhaps TRBD1 (6 bases). Trimming removed 2 bases from V and 8 bases from J, with 16 bases in between. From germline, CDR1 is DFQATT and CDR2 SNEGSKA (reference sequence). This CDR3 has 14 amino acids. CDR3 nucleotide sequence: TGCAGTGCTAGACCCAGGGGCGAGGGGGACATTCAGTACTTC. Translation gives CSARPRGEGDIQYF.

This clonotype has only a few counts. The rearrangement uses TRBV14 and TRBJ1-1, with D tentatively TRBD1 (5 bases). Trimming removed 4 bases at V and 1 base at J, with 19 bases between. Per germline, CDR1 SGHDN and CDR2 FVKESK. The CDR3 contains 17 residues. This CDR3 is CASSRSLVGLSNTEAFF. CDR3 in DNA: TGTGCCAGCAGCCGTTCTTTAGTGGGACTGTCGAACACTGAAGCTTTCTTT.

This clonotype was observed a handful of times. This chain uses TRBV20-1 with TRBJ2-7; perhaps TRBD2 as D (5 bases). V dropped 2 bases and J dropped 2 bases, with 7 bases sitting between them. Per the germline V gene, CDR1 is DFQATT and CDR2 is SNEGSKA (reference sequence). This CDR3 has 12 residues. Here the CDR3 reads CSARRGAYEQYF. The CDR3, as DNA: TGCAGTGCTAGACGGGGTGCCTACGAGCAGTACTTC.

V and J are TRBV10-3 and TRBJ1-2, with D possibly being TRBD1 (5 bases). The CDR3 has 14 amino acids. Germline V gives CDR1 ENHRY, CDR2 SYGVKD. Trimming took off 5 bases at V and 0 bases at J, with 10 bases between the two ends. CDR3 bases: TGTGCCATCAGTTCCCAGGGAGCTAACTATGGCTACACCTTC. This encodes CAISSQGANYGYTF.

In its sample, this clonotype was seen a few times. The J gene is TRBJ2-7, the V gene TRBV7-9; perhaps TRBD2 as D (5 bases). CDR1 and CDR2 from the germline V gene are SEHNR and FQNEAQ (reference sequence). Trimming removed 4 bases from V and 5 bases from J, with 9 bases in between. The CDR3 extends over 12 amino acids. The CDR3 loop reads CASSSHGDEQYF. CDR3 nucleotides: TGTGCCAGCAGCTCCCACGGGGACGAGCAGTACTTC.

This clonotype was detected a few times. The J gene is TRBJ1-1, the V gene TRBV7-3; the D is unclear. The V and J ends lost 0 bases and 4 bases respectively, with 9 bases between them. The CDR3 spans 14 residues. Germline V gene lookup returns CDR1 SGHTA and CDR2 FQGTGA. In DNA, the CDR3 is TGTGCCAGCAGCTTAACAGGGATGGGCACTGAAGCTTTCTTT. Amino acid sequence: CASSLTGMGTEAFF.

This clonotype occurred many times. The CDR3 nucleotides are TGTGCCAGCAGCAACGCACAGGGGTACGAGCAGTACTTC. As protein: CASSNAQGYEQYF. The chain is built from TRBV7-2 and TRBJ2-7, with 7 bases matching TRBD1. The CDR3 totals 13 residues. The V gene's germline CDR1 is SGHTA and CDR2 FQGNSA. The V segment lost 5 bases and the J segment 4 bases; nucleotides outside the gene matches: 5. The variable domain in full, completed from reference TRBV7-2 and TRBJ2-7, reads GAGVSQSPSNKVTEKGKDVELRCDPISGHTALYWYRQSLGQGLEFLIYFQGNSAPDKSGLPSDRFSAERTGGSVSTLTIQRTQQEDSAVYLCASSNAQGYEQYFGPGTRLTVT.

The V gene is TRBV7-2, the J gene TRBJ2-7; tentative D call: TRBD1 (5 bases). V lost 5 bases and J lost 0, with 14 bases in between. Germline assignment: CDR1 SGHTA and CDR2 FQGNSA. This CDR3 region has 15 residues. DNA of the CDR3: TGTGCCAGCAGCCCGACAGTCCCAAGCTCCTACGAGCAGTACTTC. It translates to CASSPTVPSSYEQYF.

The V and J genes are TRBV27 and TRBJ1-2, with unresolved D. The CDR3 covers 14 residues. Trimming left V 1 base short and J 8 bases short, with 14 bases between. The germline V gene encodes CDR1 MNHEY and CDR2 SMNVEV (reference sequence). CDR3 DNA: TGTGCCAGCAGTTTATTCGGACCTTCGGCAGGCTACACCTTC. It is translated as CASSLFGPSAGYTF.

The chain carries TRBV4-1 and TRBJ1-1; maybe TRBD1 (5 bases). Germline V gene sequence: CDR1 MGHRA, CDR2 YSYEKL. With 4 bases removed from V and 1 base from J, the gap between germline ends came to 19 bases. The CDR3 is 17 amino acids. The DNA for the CDR3 is TGCGCCAGCAGCCTCCGAGACGTGGCAGGGCCGAACACTGAAGCTTTCTTT. Its translation: CASSLRDVAGPNTEAFF.

V gene TRBV28 combines with J gene TRBJ1-1; 10 bases are shared with TRBD1. The V segment lost 7 bases and the J segment 1 base; nucleotides outside the gene matches: 15. This CDR3 contains 18 residues. Looked up from germline, CDR1 is MDHEN and CDR2 is SYDVKM. The CDR3 sequence: CASTLGLLGQGGNTEAFF. The CDR3 DNA sequence: TGTGCCAGCACCCTGGGGCTCCTAGGACAGGGGGGGAACACTGAAGCTTTCTTT. Full variable domain (rest looked up from reference TRBV28 and TRBJ1-1): DVKVTQSSRYLVKRTGEKVFLECVQDMDHENMFWYRQDPGLGLRLIYFSYDVKMKEKGDIPEGYSVSREKKERFSLILESASTNQTSMYLCASTLGLLGQGGNTEAFFGQGTRLTVV.

The chain is built from TRBV15 and TRBJ2-7; TRBD1 might be the D (5 bases). Germline CDR1 is LNHNV and CDR2 is YYDKDF (reference sequence). The CDR3 runs to 13 residues. Trimming left V 0 bases short and J 12 bases short, with 15 bases between. In DNA, the CDR3 is TGTGCCACCAGCAGAGATGGTCCAGGGCCCCTGTACTTC. Its translation is CATSRDGPGPLYF.

The chain is built from TRBV6-1 and TRBJ1-5; 7 nucleotides line up with TRBD1. CDR1 is MNHNS, CDR2 SASEGT, per germline. Losses at the gene ends were 5 bases for V and 1 base for J; bases not matched to a gene: 14. The CDR3 spans 18 residues. Written as DNA, the CDR3 is TGTGCCAGCAGTCCCCTCCCCCAGGGCAGGGGGAGCAATCAGCCCCAGCATTTT. Amino acids: CASSPLPQGRGSNQPQHF.

The rearrangement uses TRBV3-1 and TRBJ1-2, with D perhaps matching TRBD1 (6 bases). Trimming shortened V by 1 base and J by 3 bases, and 12 bases separated the two germline ends. This CDR3 is 15 amino acids long. Germline lookup yields CDR1 LGHDT and CDR2 YNNKEL (reference sequence). CDR3 DNA: TGTGCCAGCAGCCAAGTCAGGGGCCTTTACTATGGCTACACCTTC. This sequence encodes CASSQVRGLYYGYTF.

The CDR3 coding sequence is TGTGCCAGTAGGAGGACCGAGGGTTCTAATGAAAAACTGTTTTTT. Its protein is CASRRTEGSNEKLFF. The chain couples TRBV19 to TRBJ1-4; D is uncertain. The CDR3 totals 15 residues. Germline V gene sequence: CDR1 LNHDA, CDR2 SQIVND (reference sequence). The germline V and J ends were trimmed by 6 bases and 3 bases, with 14 bases remaining between them.